Listed below are T cell receptor beta chains from one sample, sequenced in a study of identical twins. TCRdb re-called the 5' RACE reads through MiXCR, storing one row per CDR3 protein. The repertoire holds about 500,000 distinct CDR3 sequences, with 14% as singletons. These same records also appear under a second study, on yellow fever vaccine responses in identical twins.

Sample: CD4+ T cells sorted from blood. The origin of the receptors is a woman aged 18-30 years in good health. Both conserved end residues are part of each CDR3. D genes are given only for firm matches. Size is omitted from some rows. Given values are once, few, many or a class for expanded clones.

J,D,size,V,DNA,CDR3
TRBJ2-1,NA,many,TRBV6-2/TRBV6-3,TGTGCCAGCAGTTACTTATGGCGGGCGTCCTACAATGAGCAGTTCTTC,CASSYLWRASYNEQFF
TRBJ2-5,TRBD2,few,TRBV9,TGTGCCAGCAGCGGAGGACTAGGGGAGACCCAGTACTTC,CASSGGLGETQYF
TRBJ2-3,NA,few,TRBV7-9,TGTGCCAGCAGCTCCGGGGCTGCAGATACGCAGTATTTT,CASSSGAADTQYF
TRBJ2-1,NA,few,TRBV10-3,TGTGCCATCAGTGAGTCTAGGGCCGGGGGCAGTTGGAATGAGCAGTTCTTC,CAISESRAGGSWNEQFF
TRBJ2-5,NA,many,TRBV15,TGTGCCACCAGCAGAGCTCCAGGGACATCCGAGACCCAGTACTTC,CATSRAPGTSETQYF
TRBJ2-2,NA,few,TRBV5-1,TGCGCCAGTTCGGGGGGCACCAACACCGGGGAGCTGTTTTTT,CASSGGTNTGELFF
TRBJ1-4,NA,NA,TRBV18,TGTGCCAGCTCACGACAGATGACTACAACTAATGAAAAACTGTTTTTT,CASSRQMTTTNEKLFF
TRBJ2-7,NA,NA,TRBV2,TGTGCCAGCAGTGAAGCAACGGGCTCCTACGAGCAGTACTTC,CASSEATGSYEQYF
TRBJ1-1,NA,NA,TRBV2,TGTGCCAGCAGCGGACAGTCATACACTGAAGCTTTCTTT,CASSGQSYTEAFF
TRBJ2-7,NA,NA,TRBV6-2/TRBV6-3,TGTGCCATCGGGGGGCAGGGGAACTACGAGCAGTACTTC,CAIGGQGNYEQYF
TRBJ2-5,TRBD1,NA,TRBV6-1,TGTGCCAGCATAAGGGGGCAGATACAAGAGACCCAGTACTTC,CASIRGQIQETQYF
TRBJ2-3,TRBD2,many,TRBV5-1,TGCGCCAGCGGAACTAGCGGGGCGGTAGATACGCAGTATTTT,CASGTSGAVDTQYF
TRBJ1-5,NA,few,TRBV6-5,TGTGCCAGCAGTTACGAAGTCCTCAATCAGCCCCAGCATTTT,CASSYEVLNQPQHF
TRBJ2-2,NA,few,TRBV9,TGTGCCAGCAGCGTCTGGGGGAGCACCGGGGAGCTGTTTTTT,CASSVWGSTGELFF
TRBJ2-7,TRBD2,NA,TRBV18,TGTGCCAGCTCACGCGCCGGCGGGGGGTCCTACGAGCAGTACTTC,CASSRAGGGSYEQYF
TRBJ2-1,NA,few,TRBV9,TGTGCCAGCAGCACCCGGACCTCCTACAATGAGCAGTTCTTC,CASSTRTSYNEQFF
TRBJ2-1,NA,many,TRBV2,TGTGCCAGCAGCGAAACAGGGATCCCCTACAATGAGCAGTTCTTC,CASSETGIPYNEQFF
TRBJ2-3,TRBD2,NA,TRBV6-5,TGTGCCAGCAGTTCCCTTCTTGGTAGCGGGATGAGCACAGATACGCAGTATTTT,CASSSLLGSGMSTDTQYF
TRBJ2-2,NA,many,TRBV7-2,TGTGCCAGCAGCCCGGCTGGGGTTGGAGGGGAGCTGTTTTTT,CASSPAGVGGELFF
TRBJ2-1,TRBD1,few,TRBV5-1,TGCGCCAGCAGCTTGGGTTTCGACAGGGGGTTGTTCTTC,CASSLGFDRGLFF
TRBJ2-1,TRBD2,few,TRBV27,TGTGCCAGCAGTTCCCTAGCGGGGAGAGGACACGATGAGCAGTTCTTC,CASSSLAGRGHDEQFF
TRBJ2-2,TRBD2,NA,TRBV12-3/TRBV12-4,TGTGCCAGCACGGGGGGGAGACAGTCCCTCCGAATCTACACCGGGGAGCTGTTTTTT,CASTGGRQSLRIYTGELFF
TRBJ2-1,NA,NA,TRBV9,TGTGCCAGCAGCGTAGGAGTGGGAAGCACGGGAAGGAGGGGCGAGCAGTTCTTC,CASSVGVGSTGRRGEQFF
TRBJ2-3,TRBD1,NA,TRBV5-1,TGCGCCAGCAGCTTCGGGACAGGGGTGGCGTATTTT,CASSFGTGVAYF
TRBJ1-4,TRBD1,NA,TRBV18,TGTGCCAGCTCACCAACAGGGGGCGGTGAAAAACTGTTTTTT,CASSPTGGGEKLFF
TRBJ1-2,NA,few,TRBV5-1,TGCGCCAGCAGCTTGGACAGATCTAACTATGGCTACACCTTC,CASSLDRSNYGYTF
TRBJ2-3,NA,few,TRBV6-2/TRBV6-3,TGTGCCAGCAGCGGTCGTAGAATGGTCACAGATACGCAGTATTTT,CASSGRRMVTDTQYF
TRBJ2-2,NA,NA,TRBV9,TGTGCCAGCAGCGGGAGGTTTTCGAACACCGGGGAGCTGTTTTTT,CASSGRFSNTGELFF
TRBJ2-1,NA,NA,TRBV5-6,TGTGCCAGCAGCTTGGCCACCGGGGATGAGCAGTTCTTC,CASSLATGDEQFF
TRBJ2-7,NA,NA,TRBV5-1,TGCGCCAGCAGCGACGGGATCTACGAGCAGTACTTC,CASSDGIYEQYF
TRBJ2-7,TRBD2,few,TRBV20-1,TGCAGTGCTAGAGACAGGCTAGCGGCCTACGAGCAGTACTTC,CSARDRLAAYEQYF
TRBJ1-4,NA,few,TRBV18,TGTGCCAGCTCACCGAGTCCCGAGGGGGAAAAACTGTTTTTT,CASSPSPEGEKLFF
TRBJ2-1,NA,many,TRBV29-1,TGCAGCGTTGCCACTAGGAAGATCTACAATGAGCAGTTCTTC,CSVATRKIYNEQFF
TRBJ2-1,NA,NA,TRBV20-1,TGCAGTGCTAGAGGGCTCTTAGCGGCCCAGGGGGATGAGCAGTTCTTC,CSARGLLAAQGDEQFF
TRBJ2-1,NA,few,TRBV27,TGTGCCAGCAGTTCAAAACAGGGACCCGGGACAATACATAACAATGAGCAGTTCTTC,CASSSKQGPGTIHNNEQFF
TRBJ2-6,TRBD2,NA,TRBV27,TGTGCCAGCAGTTTACGGGGGGTCTCTGGGGCCAACGTCCTGACTTTC,CASSLRGVSGANVLTF
TRBJ2-2,TRBD1,NA,TRBV12-3/TRBV12-4,TGTGCCAGCAGTTTGGCAGGGGGCAAAACCGGGGAGCTGTTTTTT,CASSLAGGKTGELFF
TRBJ2-7,NA,NA,TRBV6-5,TGTGCCAGCAGTTATTTCCCGGGTTCTTACGAGCAGTACTTC,CASSYFPGSYEQYF
TRBJ2-5,NA,few,TRBV5-1,TGCGCCAGCAGCTTGTTGACAGGTCCACAAGAGACCCAGTACTTC,CASSLLTGPQETQYF
TRBJ2-7,TRBD1,few,TRBV14,TGTGCCAGCAACCAACAGGGGGCTAGTAACGAGCAGTACTTC,CASNQQGASNEQYF
TRBJ2-3,NA,many,TRBV6-6,TGTGCCAGCAGTTACGTTGATACGCAGTATTTT,CASSYVDTQYF
TRBJ2-7,TRBD2,NA,TRBV18,TGTGCCAGCTCACCACCGGATGGGACTACCTCCTACGAGCAGTACTTC,CASSPPDGTTSYEQYF
TRBJ2-5,NA,few,TRBV20-1,TGCAGTGCTAGAGATCGTTTGGGCGGGGCTGGGGGGAAAGAGACCCAGTACTTC,CSARDRLGGAGGKETQYF
TRBJ2-1,NA,NA,TRBV3-1,TGTGCCAGCAGCCAAAAAGCGGTTTCCTACAATGAGCAGTTCTTC,CASSQKAVSYNEQFF
TRBJ1-4,NA,many,TRBV7-9,TGTGCCAGCGGGGTGGGAGAAAAACTGTTTTTT,CASGVGEKLFF